This entry lists 23 T cell receptor beta chains sequenced from one sample in a study of beta chain features in type 1 diabetes. Reverse transcribing all isolated RNA meant expressed TCRB transcripts were sequenced. TCRdb's copy holds only in-frame clones and misses some; the assay was immunoSEQ multiplex PCR. Here the sample spans 130,000 to 150,000 clones, less than 11% being singletons. Sequencing was carried out using naive CD4+ T cells from blood. These receptor sequences come from a man aged 18-30 years in good health.

This clone has more than one count but fewer than ten. The chain uses TRBV6-5 and TRBJ2-7, with unresolved D. V lost 7 bases to trimming and J lost 0 bases, with 13 bases between them. CDR1 and CDR2 (germline): MNHEY, SVGAGI. The CDR3 is 14 amino acids. The CDR3 DNA reads as TGTGCCAGCACCCACGACTCAGTCTCCTACGAGCAGTACTTC. Encoded protein: CASTHDSVSYEQYF.

The chain combines TRBV4-3 with TRBJ2-1, with D maybe TRBD1 (6 bases). Germline values: CDR1 LGHNA, CDR2 YSLEER. Trimming pared 0 bases from V and 7 bases from J, leaving 13 bases between. The CDR3 is 15 residues long. CDR3 nucleotides: TGCGCCAGCAGCCAAGAGGGCAGGGGTTTGAATGAGCAGTTCTTC. Translation: CASSQEGRGLNEQFF.

This clone was detected a few times. This chain joins TRBV19 and TRBJ2-7; 7 nucleotides match TRBD1. V lost 5 bases to trimming and J lost 6 bases; unmatched junction nucleotides: 7. CDR1 is LNHDA, CDR2 SQIVND, per germline (reference sequence). This CDR3 has 13 residues. This chain's CDR3 is CASSVDRASEQYF. The DNA of the CDR3 is TGTGCCAGTAGTGTCGACAGGGCGTCCGAGCAGTACTTC.

This clone came up a few times. The V gene is TRBV2, the J gene TRBJ1-1; 7 positions match TRBD1. The ends lost 5 bases at V and 0 bases at J; junction bases unmatched: 3. CDR3 size: 14 residues. CDR1 is SNHLY and CDR2 is FYNNEI in the germline V gene. The CDR3 bases are TGTGCCAGCAGTTCGACAGGGCTGAACACTGAAGCTTTCTTT. Protein sequence: CASSSTGLNTEAFF.

J is TRBJ2-1 and V is TRBV19; 14 bases are a match to TRBD2. V trimming: 2 bases; J trimming: 7 bases; junction bases outside the gene matches: 4. The germline CDR1 and CDR2 sequences are LNHDA and SQIVND (reference sequence). The CDR3 covers 16 residues. CDR3 protein: CASSIRLAGGQNEQFF. CDR3 DNA: TGTGCCAGTAGTATAAGACTAGCGGGGGGGCAAAATGAGCAGTTCTTC.

With regard to this clone: The same CDR3 is also encoded by other DNA sequences in this sample. The genes are TRBV27 and TRBJ2-1, with D possibly TRBD2 on 6 matching bases. The CDR3 totals 16 residues. V was pared by 6 bases and J by 0 bases, with 15 bases between. From germline, CDR1 is MNHEY and CDR2 SMNVEV (reference sequence). The DNA for the CDR3 is TGTGCCAGCAGATCGCTCGGGGGTAGCTCCTACAATGAGCAGTTCTTC. This codes for CASRSLGGSSYNEQFF.

The chain has TRBV5-1 and TRBJ2-7; D is unresolved. V lost 3 bases to trimming and J lost 2 bases, with 12 bases between them. Germline CDR1 SGHRS, CDR2 YFSETQ. The CDR3 contains 14 residues. CDR3 nucleotides: TGCGCCAGCAGCTCGGCACAGCCAACCTACGAGCAGTACTTC. It encodes CASSSAQPTYEQYF.

This clone was picked up a small number of times. The chain joins TRBV4-3 to TRBJ2-7; a possible D gene is TRBD1 (5 bases). The V gene lost 6 bases and the J gene lost 5 bases, with 17 bases spanning the gap. Germline CDR1 is LGHNA and CDR2 is YSLEER. CDR3 size: 14 residues. The CDR3 sequence is CASSPRSQDNEQYF. CDR3 DNA: TGCGCCAGCAGTCCAAGATCGCAGGACAACGAGCAGTACTTC.

Many counts were recorded for this clone. J is TRBJ2-5 and V is TRBV4-2, with 7 nucleotides matching TRBD1. Germline V gene sequence: CDR1 LGHNA, CDR2 YNFKEQ. This CDR3 is 14 amino acids long. V lost 1 base and J lost 5; bases outside the gene matches: 4. This chain's CDR3 is CASSQGGGGETQYF. CDR3 nucleotides: TGTGCCAGCAGCCAAGGAGGGGGCGGGGAGACCCAGTACTTC.

V gene TRBV5-6 combines with J gene TRBJ1-5; D is perhaps TRBD1 (5 bases). The V gene's germline CDR1 is SGHDT and CDR2 YYEEEE. V lost 0 bases to trimming and J lost 6 bases, with 10 bases between them. This CDR3 region has 14 residues. CDR3 in DNA: TGTGCCAGCAGCTTGGCCAGGGCCGGTCAGCCCCAGCATTTT. It specifies CASSLARAGQPQHF.

The chain has TRBV7-2 and TRBJ1-2; no definite D call. Between the trimmed V and J ends, which lost 1 base and 4 bases, there was a span of 10 bases. Germline V gene lookup returns CDR1 SGHTA and CDR2 FQGNSA. This CDR3 region has 14 residues. The CDR3 DNA reads TGTGCCAGCAGCTTAGAGGCGGGATCCTATGGCTACACCTTC. It specifies CASSLEAGSYGYTF.

V is TRBV18 and J is TRBJ2-7; TRBD2 aligns across 8 bases. The CDR3 length is 14 residues. Germline CDR1 and CDR2: KGHSH and LQKENI. The ends lost 2 bases at V and 2 bases at J; junction bases unmatched: 2. The CDR3 DNA sequence: TGTGCCAGCTCACCAACACTAGCGGCCTACGAGCAGTACTTC. Protein product: CASSPTLAAYEQYF.

There are a few counts of this clone. The J gene is TRBJ1-2, the V gene TRBV5-4; D gene unclear. CDR1 is SGHNT and CDR2 is YYREEE in the germline V gene (reference sequence). V gave up 4 bases and J gave up 4 bases, with 20 bases separating them. This CDR3 comprises 16 residues. CDR3 residues: CASSQDAASLGYGYTF. As DNA, the CDR3 is TGTGCCAGCAGCCAAGATGCCGCCTCGCTCGGCTATGGCTACACCTTC.

In this sample, this clone turned up a few times. The V and J genes are TRBV25-1 and TRBJ1-6; 10 bases match TRBD1. Germline-derived CDR1 and CDR2 are MGHDK and SYGVNS. The V segment lost 2 bases and the J segment 6 bases; nucleotides outside the gene matches: 4. The CDR3 extends over 16 amino acids. CDR3 DNA sequence: TGTGCCAGCAGTGAAAAGGGACAGGGGTTTAATTCACCCCTCCACTTT. Protein: CASSEKGQGFNSPLHF.

This clone was counted a few times. The gene calls are TRBV19 and TRBJ2-3; perhaps TRBD1 as D (6 bases). The V end was cut by 6 bases, the J end by 5 bases, with 12 bases between. CDR1 and CDR2 from the germline V gene are LNHDA and SQIVND (reference sequence). CDR3 length equals 13 residues. The CDR3 bases are TGTGCCAGTAGCACACAGGGCGGAGATACGCAGTATTTT. It specifies CASSTQGGDTQYF.

This clone was seen only a few times. The V and J genes are TRBV2 and TRBJ1-1; tentative D call: TRBD1 (5 bases). V dropped 0 bases and J dropped 8 bases, with 13 bases sitting between them. Germline V gene data show CDR1 as SNHLY and CDR2 as FYNNEI. This CDR3 region has 14 residues. The CDR3 DNA reads as TGTGCCAGCAGTGAAGCAGTGGGGCATATCGAAGCTTTCTTT. This encodes CASSEAVGHIEAFF.

This clone was counted between two and nine times. V gene TRBV5-6 combines with J gene TRBJ1-1; 7 bases fit TRBD1. The CDR3 is made up of 14 amino acids. The germline V gene has CDR1 SGHDT and CDR2 YYEEEE. The V gene end was trimmed by 4 bases and the J gene end by 11 bases; junction bases not matched to a gene: 14. The CDR3 is CASSRQGYTLDAFF. Here the CDR3 DNA reads TGTGCCAGCAGCAGACAGGGATATACCCTTGACGCTTTCTTT.

This clone was picked up a small number of times. The V gene is TRBV7-9, the J gene TRBJ1-2, with TRBD1 matching 8 bases. The V gene's germline CDR1 is SEHNR and CDR2 FQNEAQ (reference sequence). Germline trimming cut 6 bases from V and 4 bases from J; bases unmatched to any gene: 4. The CDR3 spans 13 residues. This CDR3 is CASRPDRGYGYTF. The CDR3 bases are TGTGCCAGCAGACCCGACAGGGGCTATGGCTACACCTTC. The full variable domain, its missing parts supplied by reference TRBV7-9 and TRBJ1-2, is DTGVSQNPRHKITKRGQNVTFRCDPISEHNRLYWYRQTLGQGPEFLTYFQNEAQLEKSRLLSDRFSAERPKGSFSTLEIQRTEQGDSAMYLCASRPDRGYGYTFGSGTRLTVV.

This clone was recorded a few times. This CDR3 reads CASSDRGGTEAFF. CDR3 coding DNA: TGTGCCAGTAGTGACAGGGGCGGCACTGAAGCTTTCTTT. The V and J genes are TRBV19 and TRBJ1-1, with 8 bases that match TRBD1. Trimming removed 5 bases from V and 4 bases from J; junction bases left unmatched: 3. In germline, CDR1 is LNHDA, CDR2 SQIVND (reference sequence). This CDR3 is built from 13 residues.

Only a few counts were recorded for this clone. The chain is built from TRBV7-3 and TRBJ2-7, with 10 positions matching TRBD1. V lost 1 base, J lost 3 bases, and 24 bases stayed unmatched. The germline V gene encodes CDR1 SGHTA and CDR2 FQGTGA. The CDR3 loop spans 22 amino acids. In DNA form, the CDR3 reads TGTGCCAGCAGCTTAAGCGTTCCCCCAAGGACAGGGGGGCCCGGTATGGACTACGAGCAGTACTTC. It codes for CASSLSVPPRTGGPGMDYEQYF.

The rearrangement links TRBV7-6 to TRBJ1-4, with 9 bases that match TRBD1. Germline V gene data show CDR1 as SGHVS and CDR2 as FNYEAQ. V dropped 6 bases and J dropped 5; count of bases not matched to a gene: 7. This CDR3 has 15 residues. The DNA of the CDR3 is TGTGCCAGCAGTCTTCGGACAGGGGCGAATGAAAAACTGTTTTTT. Protein sequence: CASSLRTGANEKLFF.

The CDR3 coding sequence is TGTGCCAGCAGCCCCGGACAGGGTGGTAATTCACCCCTCCACTTT. Translation: CASSPGQGGNSPLHF. The chain combines TRBV7-9 with TRBJ1-6, with 8 nucleotides matching TRBD1. The germline gives CDR1 SEHNR, CDR2 FQNEAQ (reference sequence). This CDR3 has 15 residues. Germline trimming cut 5 bases from V and 6 bases from J; bases unmatched to any gene: 6.

The table lists this clone with a few counts. The chain links TRBV5-4 to TRBJ2-1, with D perhaps TRBD2 (6 bases). The CDR3 runs 15 residues. The germline gives CDR1 SGHNT, CDR2 YYREEE (reference sequence). Trimming removed 6 bases at V and 0 bases at J, with 13 bases between. In nucleotides, the CDR3 is TGTGCCAGCACCCGGATGGGGGGCTCCTACAATGAGCAGTTCTTC. Protein product: CASTRMGGSYNEQFF.